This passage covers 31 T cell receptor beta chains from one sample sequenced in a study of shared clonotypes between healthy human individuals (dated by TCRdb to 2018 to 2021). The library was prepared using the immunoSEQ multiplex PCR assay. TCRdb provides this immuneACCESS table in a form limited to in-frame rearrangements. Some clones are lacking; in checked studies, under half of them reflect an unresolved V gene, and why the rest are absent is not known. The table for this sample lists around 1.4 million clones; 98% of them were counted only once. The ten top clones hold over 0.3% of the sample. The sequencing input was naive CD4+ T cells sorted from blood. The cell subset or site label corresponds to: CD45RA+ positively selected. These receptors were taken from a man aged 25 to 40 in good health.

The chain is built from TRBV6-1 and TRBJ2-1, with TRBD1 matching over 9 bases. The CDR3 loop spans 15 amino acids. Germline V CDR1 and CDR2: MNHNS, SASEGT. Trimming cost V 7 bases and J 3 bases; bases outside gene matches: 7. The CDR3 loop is CASTPGQGYYNEQFF. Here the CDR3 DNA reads TGTGCCAGCACCCCGGGACAGGGCTACTACAATGAGCAGTTCTTC.

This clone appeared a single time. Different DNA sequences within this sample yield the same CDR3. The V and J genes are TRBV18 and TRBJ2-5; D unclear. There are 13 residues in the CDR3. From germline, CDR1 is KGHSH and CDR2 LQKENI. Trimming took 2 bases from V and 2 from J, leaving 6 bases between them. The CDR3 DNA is TGTGCCAGCTCACCAGCGGTACAAGAGACCCAGTACTTC. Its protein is CASSPAVQETQYF.

CDR3 region: CASSLMSGHLTHGNTIYF. The DNA for the CDR3 is TGTGCCAGCAGCTTAATGTCTGGACACCTGACTCACGGAAACACCATATATTTT. The rearrangement joins TRBV7-9 to TRBJ1-3; possibly TRBD1 for D (5 bases). V was clipped by 2 bases and J by 4 bases, with 21 bases between them. This CDR3 has 18 residues. The germline V gene encodes CDR1 SEHNR and CDR2 FQNEAQ (reference sequence).

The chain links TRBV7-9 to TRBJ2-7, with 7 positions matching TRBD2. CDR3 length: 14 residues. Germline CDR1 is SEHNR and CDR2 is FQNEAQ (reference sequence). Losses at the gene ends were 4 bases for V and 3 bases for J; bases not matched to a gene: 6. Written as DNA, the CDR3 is TGTGCCAGCAGCTCAGCGGGACGGATCTACGAGCAGTACTTC. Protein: CASSSAGRIYEQYF.

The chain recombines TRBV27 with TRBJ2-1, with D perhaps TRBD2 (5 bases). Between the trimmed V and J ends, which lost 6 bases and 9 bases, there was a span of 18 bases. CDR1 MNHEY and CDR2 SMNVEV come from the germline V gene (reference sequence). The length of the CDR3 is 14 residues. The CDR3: CASSEIILGAEQFF. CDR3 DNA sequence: TGTGCCAGCAGCGAAATTATACTGGGAGCTGAGCAGTTCTTC.

CDR3 nucleotides: TGTGCCAGCAGCACCGACAGTTCGGCCACCGGGGAGCTGTTTTTT. Protein sequence: CASSTDSSATGELFF. The rearrangement uses TRBV11-3 and TRBJ2-2; D perhaps matches TRBD1 (5 bases). The germline V gene encodes CDR1 SGHNT and CDR2 YENEEA. This CDR3 is built from 15 residues. V was cut by 5 bases and J by 4 bases, with 14 bases left in between. Using reference TRBV11-3 and TRBJ2-2 for the parts outside the CDR3, the full variable domain is EAGVVQSPRYKIIEKKQPVAFWCNPISGHNTLYWYLQNLGQGPELLIRYENEEAVDDSQLPKDRFSAERLKGVDSTLKIQPAELGDSAVYLCASSTDSSATGELFFGEGSRLTVL.

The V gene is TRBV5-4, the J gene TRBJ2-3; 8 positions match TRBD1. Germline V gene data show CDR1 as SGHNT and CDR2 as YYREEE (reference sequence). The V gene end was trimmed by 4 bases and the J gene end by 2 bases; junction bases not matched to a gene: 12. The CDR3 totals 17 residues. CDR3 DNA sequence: TGTGCCAGCAGCCGGACAGGGACTCCCTCCCCCACAGATACGCAGTATTTT. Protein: CASSRTGTPSPTDTQYF.

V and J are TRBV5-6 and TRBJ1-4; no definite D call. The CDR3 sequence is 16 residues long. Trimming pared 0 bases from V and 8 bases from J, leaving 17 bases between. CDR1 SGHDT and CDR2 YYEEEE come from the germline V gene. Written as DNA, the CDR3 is TGTGCCAGCAGCTTGGCGGGATGGAGGGCTTCCGAAAAACTGTTTTTT. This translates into CASSLAGWRASEKLFF.

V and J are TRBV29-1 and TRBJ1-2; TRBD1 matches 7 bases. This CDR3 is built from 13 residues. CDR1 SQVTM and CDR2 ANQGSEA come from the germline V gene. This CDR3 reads CTFRTGDNYGYTF. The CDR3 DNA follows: TGCACCTTCCGGACAGGAGATAACTATGGCTACACCTTC.

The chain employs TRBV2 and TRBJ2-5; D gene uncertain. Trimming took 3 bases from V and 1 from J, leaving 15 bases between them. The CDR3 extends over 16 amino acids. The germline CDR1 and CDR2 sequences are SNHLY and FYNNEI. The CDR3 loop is CASSELDRRLQETQYF. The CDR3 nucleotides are TGTGCCAGCAGTGAGCTTGATCGAAGACTCCAAGAGACCCAGTACTTC.

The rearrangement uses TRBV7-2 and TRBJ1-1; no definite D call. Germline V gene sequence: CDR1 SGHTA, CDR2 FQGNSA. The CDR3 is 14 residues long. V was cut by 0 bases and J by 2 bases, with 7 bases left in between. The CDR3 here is CASSLASPNTEAFF. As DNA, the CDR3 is TGTGCCAGCAGCTTAGCAAGCCCAAACACTGAAGCTTTCTTT.

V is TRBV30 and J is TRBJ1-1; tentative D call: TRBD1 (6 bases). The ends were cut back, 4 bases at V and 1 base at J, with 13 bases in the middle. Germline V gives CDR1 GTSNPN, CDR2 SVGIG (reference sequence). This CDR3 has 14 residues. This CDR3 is CAWTPGHKNTEAFF. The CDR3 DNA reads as TGTGCCTGGACTCCGGGACATAAGAACACTGAAGCTTTCTTT. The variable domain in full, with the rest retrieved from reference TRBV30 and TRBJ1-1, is SQTIHQWPATLVQPVGSPLSLECTVEGTSNPNLYWYRQAAGRGLQLLFYSVGIGQISSEVPQNLSASRPQDRQFILSSKKLLLSDSGFYLCAWTPGHKNTEAFFGQGTRLTVV.

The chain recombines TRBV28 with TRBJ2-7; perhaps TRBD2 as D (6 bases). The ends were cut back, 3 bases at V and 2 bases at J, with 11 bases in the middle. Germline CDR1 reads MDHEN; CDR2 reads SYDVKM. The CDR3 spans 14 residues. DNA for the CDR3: TGTGCCAGCAGTTTTGTGTCGGGGGCCTACGAGCAGTACTTC. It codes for CASSFVSGAYEQYF.

CDR3: CASSPQPSGWSEAFF. The CDR3 DNA follows: TGTGCCAGCAGTCCCCAGCCTTCAGGGTGGTCTGAAGCTTTCTTT. The J gene is TRBJ1-1, the V gene TRBV28, with a possible D match to TRBD1 (5 bases). This CDR3 spans 15 amino acids. Looked up from germline, CDR1 is MDHEN and CDR2 is SYDVKM. V shed 5 bases and J shed 6 bases, with 19 bases lying between them.

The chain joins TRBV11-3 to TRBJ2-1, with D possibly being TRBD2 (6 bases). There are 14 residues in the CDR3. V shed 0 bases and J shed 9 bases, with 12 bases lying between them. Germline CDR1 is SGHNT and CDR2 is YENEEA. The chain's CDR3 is CASSLEGGDTEQFF. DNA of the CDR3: TGTGCCAGCAGCTTAGAGGGGGGAGATACTGAGCAGTTCTTC.

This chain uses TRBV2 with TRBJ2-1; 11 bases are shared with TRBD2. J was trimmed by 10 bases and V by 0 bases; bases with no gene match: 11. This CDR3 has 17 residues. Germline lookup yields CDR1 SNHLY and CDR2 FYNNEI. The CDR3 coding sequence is TGTGCCAGCAGTGAAGCGCTTCTAGCGGGAGGCTCGGGGGAGCAGTTCTTC. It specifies CASSEALLAGGSGEQFF. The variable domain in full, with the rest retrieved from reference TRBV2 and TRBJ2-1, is EPEVTQTPSHQVTQMGQEVILRCVPISNHLYFYWYRQILGQKVEFLVSFYNNEISEKSEIFDDQFSVERPDGSNFTLKIRSTKLEDSAMYFCASSEALLAGGSGEQFFGPGTRLTVL.

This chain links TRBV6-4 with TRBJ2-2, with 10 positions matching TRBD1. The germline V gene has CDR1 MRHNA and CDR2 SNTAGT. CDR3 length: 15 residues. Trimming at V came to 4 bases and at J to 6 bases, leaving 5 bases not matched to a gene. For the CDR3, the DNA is TGTGCCAGCAGTGCAATCGGACAGGGGGCCGGGGAGCTGTTTTTT. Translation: CASSAIGQGAGELFF.

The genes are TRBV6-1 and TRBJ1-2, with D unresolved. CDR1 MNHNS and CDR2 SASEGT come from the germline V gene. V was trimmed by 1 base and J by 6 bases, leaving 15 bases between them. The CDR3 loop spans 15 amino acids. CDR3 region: CASSEVSSSRNGYTF. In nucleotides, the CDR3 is TGTGCCAGCAGTGAAGTTAGCAGCTCACGGAATGGCTACACCTTC.

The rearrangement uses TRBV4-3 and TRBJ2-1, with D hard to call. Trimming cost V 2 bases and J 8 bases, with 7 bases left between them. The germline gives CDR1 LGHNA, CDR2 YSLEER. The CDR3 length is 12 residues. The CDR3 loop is CASSQNRDEQFF. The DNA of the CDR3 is TGCGCCAGCAGCCAAAATCGGGATGAGCAGTTCTTC.

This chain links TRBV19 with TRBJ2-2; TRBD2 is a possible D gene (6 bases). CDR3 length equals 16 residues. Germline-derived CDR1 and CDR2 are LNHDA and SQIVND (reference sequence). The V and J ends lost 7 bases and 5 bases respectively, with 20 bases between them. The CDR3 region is CASTTMAGLGTGELFF. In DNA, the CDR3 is TGTGCCAGTACCACGATGGCGGGATTGGGTACCGGGGAGCTGTTTTTT.

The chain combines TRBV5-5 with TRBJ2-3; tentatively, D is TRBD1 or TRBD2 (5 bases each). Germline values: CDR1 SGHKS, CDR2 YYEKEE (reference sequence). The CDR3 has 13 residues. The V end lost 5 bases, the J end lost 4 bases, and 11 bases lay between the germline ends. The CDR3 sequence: CASRGRLADTQYF. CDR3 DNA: TGTGCCAGCAGGGGACGATTAGCAGATACGCAGTATTTT.

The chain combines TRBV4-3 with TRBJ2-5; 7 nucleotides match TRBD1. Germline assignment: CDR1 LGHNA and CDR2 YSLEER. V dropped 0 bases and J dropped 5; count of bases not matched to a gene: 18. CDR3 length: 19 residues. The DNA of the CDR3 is TGCGCCAGCAGCCAAGACACGGGACAGCAAAACCCCTGGAGGGAGACCCAGTACTTC. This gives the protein CASSQDTGQQNPWRETQYF.

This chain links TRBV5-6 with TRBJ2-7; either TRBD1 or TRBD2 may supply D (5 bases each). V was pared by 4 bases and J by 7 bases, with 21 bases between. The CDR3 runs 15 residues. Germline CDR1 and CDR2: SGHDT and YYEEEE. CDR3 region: CASSKPGRQGEEQYF. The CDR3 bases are TGTGCCAGCAGCAAGCCGGGACGGCAAGGGGAGGAGCAGTACTTC.

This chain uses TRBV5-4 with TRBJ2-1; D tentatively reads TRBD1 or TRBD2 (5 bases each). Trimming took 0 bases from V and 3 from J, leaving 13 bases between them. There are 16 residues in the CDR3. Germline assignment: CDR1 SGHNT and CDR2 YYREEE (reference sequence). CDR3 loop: CASSLGQGSGYNEQFF. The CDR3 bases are TGTGCCAGCAGCTTGGGGCAGGGCAGCGGCTACAATGAGCAGTTCTTC. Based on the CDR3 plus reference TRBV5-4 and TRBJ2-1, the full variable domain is ETGVTQSPTHLIKTRGQQVTLRCSSQSGHNTVSWYQQALGQGPQFIFQYYREEENGRGNFPPRFSGLQFPNYSSELNVNALELDDSALYLCASSLGQGSGYNEQFFGPGTRLTVL.

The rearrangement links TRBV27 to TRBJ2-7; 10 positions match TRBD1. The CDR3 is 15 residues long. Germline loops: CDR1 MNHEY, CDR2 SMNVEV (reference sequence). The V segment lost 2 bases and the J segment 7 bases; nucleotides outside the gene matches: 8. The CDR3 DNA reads TGTGCCAGCAGTTTAGTGACAGGGGGCATGGGTGAGCAGTACTTC. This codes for CASSLVTGGMGEQYF.

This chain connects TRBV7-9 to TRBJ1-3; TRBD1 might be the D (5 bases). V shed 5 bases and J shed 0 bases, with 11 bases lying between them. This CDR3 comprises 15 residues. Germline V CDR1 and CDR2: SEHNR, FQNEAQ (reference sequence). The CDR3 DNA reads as TGTGCCAGCAGCCGCCAGGGATTCTCTGGAAACACCATATATTTT. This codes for CASSRQGFSGNTIYF.

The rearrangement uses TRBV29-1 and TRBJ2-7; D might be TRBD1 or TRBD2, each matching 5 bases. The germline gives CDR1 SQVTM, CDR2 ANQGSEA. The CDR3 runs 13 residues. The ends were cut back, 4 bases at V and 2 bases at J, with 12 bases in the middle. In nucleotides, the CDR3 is TGCAGCGTTGTCAGGGACGGTACCTACGAGCAGTACTTC. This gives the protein CSVVRDGTYEQYF.

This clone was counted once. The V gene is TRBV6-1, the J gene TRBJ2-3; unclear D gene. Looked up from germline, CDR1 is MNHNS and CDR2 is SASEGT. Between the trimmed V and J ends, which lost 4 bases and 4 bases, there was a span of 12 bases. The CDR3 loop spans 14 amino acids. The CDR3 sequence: CASSGHVAADTQYF. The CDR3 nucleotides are TGTGCCAGCAGTGGGCACGTGGCGGCAGATACGCAGTATTTT.

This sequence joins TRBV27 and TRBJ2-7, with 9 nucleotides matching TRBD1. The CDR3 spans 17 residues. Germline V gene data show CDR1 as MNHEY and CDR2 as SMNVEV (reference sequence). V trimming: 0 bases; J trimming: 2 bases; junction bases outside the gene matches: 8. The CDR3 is CASSLSSRDRVPYEQYF. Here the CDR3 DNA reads TGTGCCAGCAGTTTATCGAGCCGGGACAGGGTACCCTACGAGCAGTACTTC.

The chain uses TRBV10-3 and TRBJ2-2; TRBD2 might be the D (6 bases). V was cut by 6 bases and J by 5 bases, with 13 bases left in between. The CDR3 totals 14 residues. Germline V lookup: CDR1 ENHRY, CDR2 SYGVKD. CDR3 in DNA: TGTGCCATCAGATCGGGAGTTCTGACCGGGGAGCTGTTTTTT. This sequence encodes CAIRSGVLTGELFF.

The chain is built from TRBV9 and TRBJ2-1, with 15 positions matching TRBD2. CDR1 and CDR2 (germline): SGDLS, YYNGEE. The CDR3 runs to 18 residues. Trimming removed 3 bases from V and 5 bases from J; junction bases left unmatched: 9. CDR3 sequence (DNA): TGTGCCAGCAGCGAGGGACTAGCGGGAGGTTCACTCCACAATGAGCAGTTCTTC. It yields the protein CASSEGLAGGSLHNEQFF.